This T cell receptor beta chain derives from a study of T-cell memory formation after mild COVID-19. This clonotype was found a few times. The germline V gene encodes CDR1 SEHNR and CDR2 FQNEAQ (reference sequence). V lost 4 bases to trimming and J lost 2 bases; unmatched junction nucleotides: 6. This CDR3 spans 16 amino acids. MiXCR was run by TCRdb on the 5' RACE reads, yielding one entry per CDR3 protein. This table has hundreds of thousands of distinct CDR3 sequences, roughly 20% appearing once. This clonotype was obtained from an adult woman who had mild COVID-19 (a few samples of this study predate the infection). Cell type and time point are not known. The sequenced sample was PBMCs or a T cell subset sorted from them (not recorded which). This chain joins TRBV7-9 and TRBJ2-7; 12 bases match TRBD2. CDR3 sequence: CASSSKTSGGTYEQYF. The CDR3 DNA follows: TGTGCCAGCAGCTCCAAGACTAGCGGGGGCACCTACGAGCAGTACTTC.